The 5 T cell receptor beta chains reported below all come from one sample, sequenced in a study of T cells in Graves' hyperthyroidism and ophthalmopathy. Amplification of TCR beta CDR3 regions was performed using RNA transcripts as template. The HTBI set primed first-round TCR CDR3 RT-PCR. TCRdb independently ran MiXCR on the multiplex PCR reads; one entry per CDR3 protein. In the table there are around 350,000 distinct CDR3 sequences, about 12% of which are singletons. Sequenced: blood. All receptors come from a young woman with Graves' hyperthyroidism.

The chain is built from TRBV7-3 and TRBJ1-1; 10 nucleotides agree with TRBD1. This CDR3 is 15 amino acids long. J was trimmed by 6 bases and V by 0 bases; bases with no gene match: 4. Germline V gene lookup returns CDR1 SGHTA and CDR2 FQGTGA. CDR3: CASSLTGTGVAEAFF. The CDR3 DNA follows: TGTGCCAGCAGCTTAACAGGGACAGGGGTCGCTGAAGCTTTCTTT.

This clonotype was recorded many times. V usage is TRBV7-9 and J usage is TRBJ2-7, with TRBD1 as a possible D gene (6 bases). Germline V CDR1 and CDR2: SEHNR, FQNEAQ (reference sequence). The CDR3 sequence is 16 residues long. The germline V and J ends were trimmed by 2 bases and 2 bases, with 16 bases remaining between them. Here the CDR3 reads CASSLLGAGRTYEQYF. CDR3 sequence (DNA): TGTGCCAGCAGCTTACTGGGGGCAGGAAGGACCTACGAGCAGTACTTC.

This clonotype appeared many times. The genes are TRBV6-2 or TRBV6-3 and TRBJ1-6, with 8 positions matching TRBD1. Germline CDR1 MNHEY, CDR2 SVGEGT. This CDR3 spans 14 amino acids. V dropped 5 bases and J dropped 10; count of bases not matched to a gene: 7. CDR3 sequence: CASSPGTGGSPLHF. The CDR3 DNA is TGTGCCAGCAGTCCCGGGACAGGTGGGTCACCCCTCCACTTT.

This clonotype was counted at least ten times. The chain is built from TRBV7-2 and TRBJ1-2; D remains ambiguous. The V end was cut by 0 bases, the J end by 6 bases, with 14 bases between. CDR1 is SGHTA, CDR2 FQGNSA, per germline. The CDR3 covers 15 residues. In DNA form, the CDR3 reads TGTGCCAGCAGCTTAGCAGGCCGGAGGTTCGATGGCTACACCTTC. Protein product: CASSLAGRRFDGYTF. Full variable domain (missing parts from reference TRBV7-2 and TRBJ1-2): GAGVSQSPSNKVTEKGKDVELRCDPISGHTALYWYRQSLGQGLEFLIYFQGNSAPDKSGLPSDRFSAERTGGSVSTLTIQRTQQEDSAVYLCASSLAGRRFDGYTFGSGTRLTVV.

This clonotype was observed at least ten times. The chain carries TRBV18 and TRBJ1-4, with D possibly matching TRBD1 (5 bases). Germline CDR1 reads KGHSH; CDR2 reads LQKENI. The V gene lost 3 bases and the J gene lost 4 bases, with 18 bases spanning the gap. The CDR3 runs to 17 residues. CDR3 sequence reads: CASSPGRDGGFNEKLFF. Written as DNA, the CDR3 is TGTGCCAGCTCACCTGGAAGGGACGGAGGATTTAATGAAAAACTGTTTTTT.